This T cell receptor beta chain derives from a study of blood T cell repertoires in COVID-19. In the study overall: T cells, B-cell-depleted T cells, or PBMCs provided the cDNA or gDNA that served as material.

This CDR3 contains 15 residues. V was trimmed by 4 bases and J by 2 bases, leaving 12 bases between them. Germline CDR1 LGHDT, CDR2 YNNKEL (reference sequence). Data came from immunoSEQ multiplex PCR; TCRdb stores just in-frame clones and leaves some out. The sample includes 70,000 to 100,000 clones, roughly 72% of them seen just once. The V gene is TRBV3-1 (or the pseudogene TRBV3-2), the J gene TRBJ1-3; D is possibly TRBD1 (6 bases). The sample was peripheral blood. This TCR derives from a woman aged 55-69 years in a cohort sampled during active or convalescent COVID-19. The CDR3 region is CASSPNRVPGNTIYF. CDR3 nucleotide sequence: TGTGCCAGCAGCCCGAACAGGGTCCCTGGAAACACCATATATTTT.